A selection of T cell receptor beta chains follows, all from one sample in a study of blood T cell repertoires in COVID-19. TCRdb's copy holds only in-frame clones and misses some; the assay was immunoSEQ multiplex PCR. The repertoire consists of more than 150,000 clones, with roughly 73% occurring once and the leading ten covering roughly 2.8%. Sequenced sample: peripheral blood. These receptors were collected from a woman of 80 years or more with active or convalescent COVID-19. The CDR3 runs from the conserved cysteine through the conserved F or W. The D gene is left open where the match is weak. The size field is filled for only some rows; it gives once, few, many or a size class.

TRBV3-1/TRBV3-2,.,TRBJ1-1,.,CASSQGAGTEAFF,TGTGCCAGCAGCCAGGGGGCTGGAACTGAAGCTTTCTTT
TRBV4-2,.,TRBJ1-4,.,CASSQESWAAAEKLFF,TGTGCCAGCAGCCAAGAATCTTGGGCCGCTGCCGAAAAACTGTTTTTT
TRBV3-1/TRBV3-2,.,TRBJ2-7,.,CASSQDGVQQYF,TGTGCCAGCAGCCAAGACGGGGTGCAGCAGTACTTC
TRBV5-4,once,TRBJ1-4,TRBD1,CASSLTGQGDEKLFF,TGTGCCAGCAGCTTGACCGGACAGGGAGATGAAAAACTGTTTTTT
TRBV29-1,.,TRBJ1-2,TRBD1,CSVEWDRVYGYTF,TGCAGCGTTGAGTGGGACAGGGTATATGGCTACACCTTC
TRBV28,once,TRBJ1-4,.,CASSLKGYGAGEKLFF,TGTGCCAGCAGTTTAAAAGGCTACGGGGCGGGGGAAAAACTGTTTTTT
TRBV13,.,TRBJ1-1,TRBD1,CASSPQTGRNTEAFF,TGTGCCAGCAGCCCCCAGACAGGGAGGAACACTGAAGCTTTCTTT
TRBV7-6,.,TRBJ2-1,.,CASSLSGNEQFF,TGTGCCAGCAGCTTATCGGGAAATGAGCAGTTCTTC
TRBV4-2,.,TRBJ1-6,TRBD1,CASSQVSGTETYNSPLHF,TGTGCCAGCAGCCAAGTTTCCGGGACAGAGACCTATAATTCACCCCTCCACTTT
TRBV19,.,TRBJ1-2,.,CASSEHPGRQGLGNYGYTF,TGTGCCAGTAGTGAGCACCCCGGCCGCCAGGGGCTAGGGAACTATGGCTACACCTTC
TRBV29-1,.,TRBJ2-5,.,CSVDRQRETQYF,TGCAGCGTTGATAGGCAGAGGGAGACCCAGTACTTC
TRBV5-1,.,TRBJ1-5,TRBD1,CASSLGDRVDLNQPQHF,TGCGCCAGCAGCTTGGGGGACAGGGTGGACCTCAATCAGCCCCAGCATTTT
TRBV15,.,TRBJ2-2,TRBD1,CATVDGTDYTGELFF,TGTGCCACCGTCGATGGGACAGACTACACCGGGGAGCTGTTTTTT
TRBV3-1/TRBV3-2,.,TRBJ1-1,TRBD1,CASSPGTGETEAFF,TGTGCCAGCAGCCCCGGGACAGGGGAGACTGAAGCTTTCTTT
TRBV5-4,once,TRBJ1-2,TRBD1,CASSLAGQGAHGYTF,TGTGCCAGCAGCTTAGCGGGACAGGGGGCACATGGCTACACCTTC
TRBV25-1,.,TRBJ1-2,.,CASSESWDSNYGYTF,TGTGCCAGCAGTGAATCCTGGGACTCTAACTATGGCTACACCTTC
TRBV15,.,TRBJ2-3,.,CATSRDRGRSEADTQYF,TGTGCCACCAGCAGAGATAGGGGCAGGTCAGAGGCAGATACGCAGTATTTT
TRBV6-5,.,TRBJ1-1,TRBD1,CASQPTGGAGTEAFF,TGTGCCAGTCAACCGACAGGGGGCGCAGGCACTGAAGCTTTCTTT
TRBV9,.,TRBJ2-5,TRBD2,CASSAGTIQGETQYF,TGTGCCAGCAGCGCCGGGACTATTCAAGGGGAGACCCAGTACTTC
TRBV6-1,.,TRBJ1-2,.,CASSEPVRAGYGYTF,TGTGCCAGCAGTGAGCCCGTCAGGGCCGGCTATGGCTACACCTTC
TRBV27,.,TRBJ2-2,TRBD1,CASSLNGQGARTGELFF,TGTGCCAGCAGTCTAAACGGACAGGGGGCGCGGACCGGGGAGCTGTTTTTT
TRBV3-1/TRBV3-2,few,TRBJ1-6,.,CASSLQSNSPLHF,TGTGCCAGCAGCCTCCAGTCGAATTCACCCCTCCACTTT
TRBV6-5,.,TRBJ2-2,TRBD1,CASSRDRVAGELFF,TGTGCCAGCAGTAGGGACAGGGTTGCCGGGGAGCTGTTTTTT
TRBV14,.,TRBJ2-5,.,CASSPRGETQYF,TGTGCCAGCAGCCCTCGGGGAGAGACCCAGTACTTC
TRBV27,.,TRBJ2-7,TRBD1,CASKLTGAFSYEQYF,TGTGCCAGCAAGCTGACAGGGGCCTTCTCCTACGAGCAGTACTTC
TRBV19,.,TRBJ1-2,.,CASSIAGGRIGGYTF,TGTGCCAGTAGTATCGCGGGGGGTCGGATCGGTGGCTACACCTTC
TRBV3-1/TRBV3-2,.,TRBJ2-3,TRBD2,CASSQGRLAGGLIDTQYF,TGTGCCAGCAGCCAAGGTCGACTAGCGGGGGGGCTCATAGATACGCAGTATTTT
TRBV6-5,.,TRBJ2-6,.,CASSYIPSGANVLTF,TGTGCCAGCAGTTACATCCCATCCGGGGCCAACGTCCTGACTTTC
TRBV12-3/TRBV12-4,.,TRBJ1-2,TRBD1,CASSWTGGYGYTF,TGTGCCAGCAGTTGGACAGGGGGCTATGGCTACACCTTC
TRBV6-5,.,TRBJ2-3,.,CASSYGGTLTDTQYF,TGTGCCAGCAGTTACGGCGGGACTCTCACAGATACGCAGTATTTT
TRBV19,.,TRBJ1-1,TRBD1,CASQGQMNTEAFF,TGTGCCAGTCAGGGACAGATGAACACTGAAGCTTTCTTT
TRBV10-3,.,TRBJ2-2,TRBD1,CAISESWRTGITGELFF,TGTGCCATCAGTGAGTCTTGGCGGACAGGAATCACCGGGGAGCTGTTTTTT
TRBV3-1/TRBV3-2,once,TRBJ2-1,TRBD2,CASSQGGGAYNEQFF,TGTGCCAGCAGCCAGGGGGGGGGAGCCTACAATGAGCAGTTCTTC
TRBV5-1,once,TRBJ2-1,TRBD1,CASSLQGARGYNEQFF,TGCGCCAGCAGCTTACAGGGGGCGCGGGGCTACAATGAGCAGTTCTTC
TRBV18,.,TRBJ1-4,TRBD1,CASSARTGGDEKLFF,TGTGCCAGCTCAGCAAGAACAGGGGGGGATGAAAAACTGTTTTTT
TRBV7-6,.,TRBJ2-7,TRBD1,CASSDPGTGGINEQYF,TGTGCCAGCAGCGACCCCGGGACAGGGGGCATAAACGAGCAGTACTTC
TRBV7-2,.,TRBJ1-1,TRBD1,CASSPDRDRGGVAEAFF,TGTGCCAGCAGCCCCGATCGGGACAGGGGGGGCGTCGCTGAAGCTTTCTTT
TRBV2,.,TRBJ2-1,TRBD2,CASPGPAGEYNEQFF,TGTGCCAGCCCGGGCCCAGCGGGGGAGTACAATGAGCAGTTCTTC